The rows below give T cell receptor beta chains drawn from one sample of a study of multiple sclerosis patients with progressive multifocal leukoencephalopathy. Sequenced by immunoSEQ multiplex PCR; TCRdb stores in-frame clones only, minus some. This table holds 20,000 to 30,000 clones, under 95% found once. The material sequenced was PBMCs, taken from a patient treated with natalizumab. The receptors were sampled from a man aged 25 to 40 with multiple sclerosis. Each CDR3 is given with its conserved first and last residue.

V gene: TRBV4-1
J gene: TRBJ2-7
CDR3 protein: CASSPDSYEQYF

V gene: TRBV25-1
J gene: TRBJ2-3
CDR3 protein: CASSGRRGTQYF

V gene: TRBV19
J gene: TRBJ2-3
CDR3 protein: CASSIRLAGGSADTQYF

V gene: TRBV4-2
J gene: TRBJ2-3
CDR3 protein: CASSQGGQGAIDTQYF

V gene: TRBV5-1
J gene: TRBJ2-1
CDR3 protein: CASRVAGSYNEQFF

V gene: TRBV7-6
J gene: TRBJ2-3
CDR3 protein: CASSALAGRSTDTQYF

V gene: TRBV15
J gene: TRBJ1-2
CDR3 protein: CATSSPQGDNYGYTF

V gene: TRBV14
J gene: TRBJ2-1
CDR3 protein: CASSQDRLAVRDEQFF

V gene: TRBV5-5
J gene: TRBJ1-3
CDR3 protein: CASSVGTDGNTIYF

V gene: TRBV28
J gene: TRBJ2-2
CDR3 protein: CASSSPGGTGELFF

V gene: TRBV2
J gene: TRBJ2-5
CDR3 protein: CASSEASGFQETQYF

V gene: TRBV10-1
J gene: TRBJ2-1
CDR3 protein: CASSESTGLSYNEQFF

V gene: TRBV30
J gene: TRBJ2-7
CDR3 protein: CAWTESSYEQYF

V gene: TRBV7-6
J gene: TRBJ1-1
CDR3 protein: CASSRLGLLGDTEAFF

V gene: TRBV6-1
J gene: TRBJ2-7
CDR3 protein: CASSLGPVADEQYF

V gene: TRBV18
J gene: TRBJ2-5
CDR3 protein: CASSPLAGVQETQYF

V gene: TRBV27
J gene: TRBJ2-5
CDR3 protein: CASSSDQETQYF

V gene: TRBV23-1
J gene: TRBJ2-1
CDR3 protein: CASSHPPPRDRDSSEQFF

V gene: TRBV6-6
J gene: TRBJ1-1
CDR3 protein: CASRQVAEAFF

V gene: TRBV4-3
J gene: TRBJ2-7
CDR3 protein: CASSLGLAGGPYEQYF

V gene: TRBV18
J gene: TRBJ2-1
CDR3 protein: CASSPPVGSPSYNEQFF

V gene: TRBV4-1
J gene: TRBJ2-2
CDR3 protein: CASSQGGSYTGELFF

V gene: TRBV11-2
J gene: TRBJ2-1
CDR3 protein: CASSSSAGVVNEQFF

V gene: TRBV7-9
J gene: TRBJ1-1
CDR3 protein: CASSLNKPGIEAFF

V gene: TRBV7-9
J gene: TRBJ1-5
CDR3 protein: CASSPNWSNQPQHF

V gene: TRBV20-1
J gene: TRBJ2-7
CDR3 protein: CSATGGREQYF

V gene: TRBV30
J gene: TRBJ2-1
CDR3 protein: CAWSVRLGGPYNEQFF

V gene: TRBV27
J gene: TRBJ1-2
CDR3 protein: CASSLTGGNYGYTF

V gene: TRBV18
J gene: TRBJ1-1
CDR3 protein: CASSPPARGMNTEAFF

V gene: TRBV19
J gene: TRBJ2-7
CDR3 protein: CASSITGTGGNEQYF

V gene: TRBV27
J gene: TRBJ2-3
CDR3 protein: CASSFASTDTQYF

V gene: TRBV7-2
J gene: TRBJ1-2
CDR3 protein: CASSPRSMAGGYTF

V gene: TRBV9
J gene: TRBJ2-5
CDR3 protein: CASSFRDREQETQYF

V gene: TRBV29-1
J gene: TRBJ2-1
CDR3 protein: CSVNVRSFRGSYNEQFF

V gene: TRBV6-6
J gene: TRBJ1-1
CDR3 protein: CASSNQGAAFF

V gene: TRBV29-1
J gene: TRBJ2-1
CDR3 protein: CSVETFSGNYNEQFF

V gene: TRBV9
J gene: TRBJ2-2
CDR3 protein: CASSWGTNTGELFF

V gene: TRBV11-3
J gene: TRBJ2-7
CDR3 protein: CASSLGLAGGLPSPYEQYF

V gene: TRBV5-8
J gene: TRBJ1-2
CDR3 protein: CASIALRVNYGYTF

V gene: TRBV7-2
J gene: TRBJ2-1
CDR3 protein: CASSLSRVSSYNEQFF

V gene: TRBV7-8
J gene: TRBJ2-5
CDR3 protein: CASSLAVLAVSLLETQYF

V gene: TRBV7-9
J gene: TRBJ2-5
CDR3 protein: CASSPETQYF

V gene: TRBV19
J gene: TRBJ2-7
CDR3 protein: CASSNRGGSHEQYF

V gene: TRBV6-5
J gene: TRBJ1-1
CDR3 protein: CASSYAGFEAFF

V gene: TRBV27
J gene: TRBJ2-2
CDR3 protein: CASSNRLAGLTGELFF

V gene: TRBV9
J gene: TRBJ2-1
CDR3 protein: CASSRRRGGHNEQFF

V gene: TRBV18
J gene: TRBJ2-3
CDR3 protein: CASSPLGPKPDTLYF

V gene: TRBV15
J gene: TRBJ2-3
CDR3 protein: CATRSGIGTQYF

V gene: TRBV27
J gene: TRBJ2-1
CDR3 protein: CASSFGQGNEQFF

V gene: TRBV7-9
J gene: TRBJ2-1
CDR3 protein: CASSLGQGANEQFF

V gene: TRBV4-3
J gene: TRBJ1-1
CDR3 protein: CASSQDMAGNTEAFF

V gene: TRBV5-6
J gene: TRBJ2-5
CDR3 protein: CASSLYLGGTQYF

V gene: TRBV13
J gene: TRBJ2-1
CDR3 protein: CASSLRQGLVSYNEQFF

V gene: TRBV7-8
J gene: TRBJ1-3
CDR3 protein: CASSHLGRFSGNTIYF